This T cell receptor beta chain was found in a study of memory CD4+ T cells and cytomegalovirus serostatus. Data came from immunoSEQ multiplex PCR; TCRdb stores just in-frame clones and leaves some out. This table has some 87,000 clones, roughly 80% appearing once. Single viable CD3+CD4+CD8-CD45RO+ cells were sorted as the memory CD4+ T cells. Sequenced material: memory CD4+ T cells from blood. The receptor was derived from an adult in good health and CMV-seropositive.

CDR3 loop: CAIRAGTSGNTDTQYF. The CDR3 nucleotides are TGTGCCATCAGGGCCGGGACTAGCGGGAATACAGATACGCAGTATTTT. The chain combines TRBV10-3 with TRBJ2-3; 13 positions match TRBD2. Losses at the gene ends were 6 bases for V and 3 bases for J; bases not matched to a gene: 6. From germline, CDR1 is ENHRY and CDR2 SYGVKD. The CDR3 contains 16 residues.